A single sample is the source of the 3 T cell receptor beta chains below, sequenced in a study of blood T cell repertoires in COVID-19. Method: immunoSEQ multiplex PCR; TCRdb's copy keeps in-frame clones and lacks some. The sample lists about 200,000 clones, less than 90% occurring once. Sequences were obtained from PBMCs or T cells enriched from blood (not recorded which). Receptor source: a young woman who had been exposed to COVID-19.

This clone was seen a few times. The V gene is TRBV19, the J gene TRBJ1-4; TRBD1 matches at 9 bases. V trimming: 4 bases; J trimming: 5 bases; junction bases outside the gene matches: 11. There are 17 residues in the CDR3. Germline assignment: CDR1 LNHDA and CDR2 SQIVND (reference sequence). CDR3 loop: CASSTARDRVGNEKLFF. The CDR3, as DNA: TGTGCCAGTAGTACCGCTCGGGACAGGGTGGGGAATGAAAAACTGTTTTTT.

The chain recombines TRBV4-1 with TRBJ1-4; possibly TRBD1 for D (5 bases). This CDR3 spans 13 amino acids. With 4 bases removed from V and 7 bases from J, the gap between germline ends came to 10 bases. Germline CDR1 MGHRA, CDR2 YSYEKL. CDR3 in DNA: TGCGCCAGCAGCCGTGCCGGGGGTGAAAAACTGTTTTTT. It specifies CASSRAGGEKLFF.

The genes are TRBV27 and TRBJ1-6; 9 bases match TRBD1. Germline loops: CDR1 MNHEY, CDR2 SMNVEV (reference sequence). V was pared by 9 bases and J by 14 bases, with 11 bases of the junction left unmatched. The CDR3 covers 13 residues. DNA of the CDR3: TGTGCCAGTAAACAGGGGGCGGTTGGGGCCCTCCACTTT. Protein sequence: CASKQGAVGALHF.